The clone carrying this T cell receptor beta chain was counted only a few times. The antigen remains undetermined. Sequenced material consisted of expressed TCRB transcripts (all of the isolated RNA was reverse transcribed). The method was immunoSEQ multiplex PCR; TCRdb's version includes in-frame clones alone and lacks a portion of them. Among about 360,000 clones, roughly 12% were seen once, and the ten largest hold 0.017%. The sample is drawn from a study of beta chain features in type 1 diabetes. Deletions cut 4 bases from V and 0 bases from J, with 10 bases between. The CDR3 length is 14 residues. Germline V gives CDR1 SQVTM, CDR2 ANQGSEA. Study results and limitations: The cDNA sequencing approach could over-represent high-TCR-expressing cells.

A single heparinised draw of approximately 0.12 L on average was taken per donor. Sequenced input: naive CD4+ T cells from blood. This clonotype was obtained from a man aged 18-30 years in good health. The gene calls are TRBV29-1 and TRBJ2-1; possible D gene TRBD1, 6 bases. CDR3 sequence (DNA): TGCAGCGTTGGTGTAGGGGGCTCCTACAATGAGCAGTTCTTC. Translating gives CSVGVGGSYNEQFF.